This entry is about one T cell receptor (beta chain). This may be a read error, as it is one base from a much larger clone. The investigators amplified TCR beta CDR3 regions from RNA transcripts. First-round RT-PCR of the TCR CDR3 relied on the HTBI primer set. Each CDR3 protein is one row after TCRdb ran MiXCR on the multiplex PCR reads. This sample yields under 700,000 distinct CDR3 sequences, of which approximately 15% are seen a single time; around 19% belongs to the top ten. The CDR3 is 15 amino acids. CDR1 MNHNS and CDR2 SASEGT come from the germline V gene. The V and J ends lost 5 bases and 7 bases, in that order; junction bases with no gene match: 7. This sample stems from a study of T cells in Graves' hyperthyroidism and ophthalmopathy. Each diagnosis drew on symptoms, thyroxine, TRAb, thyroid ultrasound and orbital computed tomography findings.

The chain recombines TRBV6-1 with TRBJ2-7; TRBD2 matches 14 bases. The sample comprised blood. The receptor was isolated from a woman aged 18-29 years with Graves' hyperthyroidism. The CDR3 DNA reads TGTGCCAGCAGTCTGACTAGCGGGGGGGGGAATGAGCAGTACTTC. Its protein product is CASSLTSGGGNEQYF.